The rows below give T cell receptor beta chains drawn from one sample of a study of T cells after somatic rescue of genetic block. Repertoires were generated with immunoSEQ multiplex PCR, while TCRdb's copy carries only in-frame clones and drops some. Of some 67,000 clones listed, under 95% are singletons. The sequenced sample consisted of peripheral blood mononuclear cells (PBMCs). These receptors all come from a man between 35 and 55 years old. The CDR3 runs from the conserved cysteine through the conserved F or W. A D gene is named only where the DNA matches it firmly. Clone sizes are given selectively: once, few, many, or a class where the clone is expanded.

V	size	J	D	length	DNA	CDR3
TRBV18	-	TRBJ2-7	TRBD1	13	TGTGCCAGCTCGGGGACAGGGATCCTCGAGCAGTACTTC	CASSGTGILEQYF
TRBV11-3	-	TRBJ2-3	-	13	TGTGCCAGCAGCTCCGGGACTCAAGATACGCAGTATTTT	CASSSGTQDTQYF
TRBV30	-	TRBJ1-5	-	13	TGTGCCTGGAGTCCGGGGGAGAATCAGCCCCAGCATTTT	CAWSPGENQPQHF
TRBV5-1	-	TRBJ1-1	TRBD1	15	TGCGCCAGCAGCTCCGAGGGCAGGGGGGTGACTGAAGCTTTCTTT	CASSSEGRGVTEAFF
TRBV6-5	-	TRBJ1-1	-	15	TGTGCCAGCAGTTACTCGACAGAGATGAACACTGAAGCTTTCTTT	CASSYSTEMNTEAFF
TRBV5-1	-	TRBJ2-5	-	14	TGCGCCAGCAGCTCAGGGGGGGGCCGGGAGACCCAGTACTTC	CASSSGGGRETQYF
TRBV19	-	TRBJ2-7	-	13	TGTGCCAGTAGTGCTCAGGTCTCCTACGAGCAGTACTTC	CASSAQVSYEQYF
TRBV19	-	TRBJ1-6	-	15	TGTGCCAGTAGTATTGACGGGGGAGCCTTCTCACCCCTCCACTTT	CASSIDGGAFSPLHF
TRBV2	-	TRBJ2-7	-	14	TGTGCCAGCAGTGAACGGGGGAGCGGCTACGAGCAGTACTTC	CASSERGSGYEQYF
TRBV18	-	TRBJ1-2	-	14	TGTGCCAGCTCACCAGACGGACAGACTTATGGCTACACCTTC	CASSPDGQTYGYTF
TRBV7-2	-	TRBJ2-3	TRBD2	15	TGTGCCAGCAGAAGACTAGCGGGGATCACAGATACGCAGTATTTT	CASRRLAGITDTQYF
TRBV4-1	-	TRBJ2-1	-	13	TGCGCCAGCAGCATACCCAGCCGGCGCGAGCAGTTCTTC	CASSIPSRREQFF
TRBV6-6	-	TRBJ1-1	TRBD1	12	TGTGCCAGCAGACCAGACAGGGACGAAGCTTTCTTT	CASRPDRDEAFF
TRBV19	-	TRBJ1-5	-	16	TGTGCCAGTAGTATAGTTACAGGGACGATCCATCAGCCCCAGCATTTT	CASSIVTGTIHQPQHF
TRBV6-4	-	TRBJ1-2	-	14	TGTGCCAGCAGTGCGTCCGGGGGTGAAGGTGGCTACACCTTC	CASSASGGEGGYTF
TRBV6-5	-	TRBJ1-3	TRBD1	15	TGTGCCAGCAGTTACGGGACAGACTCTGGAAACACCATATATTTT	CASSYGTDSGNTIYF
TRBV21-1	few	TRBJ1-2	-	13	TGTGCCAGCAGCAAAGCCAGGGCGAATGGCTACACCTTC	CASSKARANGYTF
TRBV6-1	-	TRBJ2-4	TRBD2	17	TGTGCCAGCAGTGCCCACCAGGGAGGGGTAGCCAAAAACATTCAGTACTTC	CASSAHQGGVAKNIQYF
TRBV5-1	-	TRBJ2-5	-	14	TGCGCCAGCAGCTTGGCGGCTAGCCAAGAGACCCAGTACTTC	CASSLAASQETQYF
TRBV7-9	-	TRBJ2-3	TRBD2	14	TGTGCCAGCAGCACGGGGGGGCGCACAGATACGCAGTATTTT	CASSTGGRTDTQYF
TRBV10-3	-	TRBJ1-1	-	15	TGTGCCATCAGCCCGGGGAGCTCGGGAGCCGCTGAAGCTTTCTTT	CAISPGSSGAAEAFF
TRBV28	-	TRBJ1-2	-	13	TGTGCCAGCAGTGGCGGCGCCGTCTATGGCTACACCTTC	CASSGGAVYGYTF
TRBV2	-	TRBJ1-4	-	17	TGTGCCAGCAGTGGGCCCCCGGGACGGGCAACTAATGAAAAACTGTTTTTT	CASSGPPGRATNEKLFF
TRBV12-5	once	TRBJ2-3	-	13	TGTGCTAGTGGGTTGGGGGGCACAGATACGCAGTATTTT	CASGLGGTDTQYF
TRBV19	-	TRBJ1-1	-	17	TGTGCCAGTAGTATGGGGGCACAGGGCTGGGGCAACACTGAAGCTTTCTTT	CASSMGAQGWGNTEAFF
TRBV7-9	-	TRBJ2-1	-	15	TGTGCCAGCAGCTTAGATTCATTCGGGTACAATGAGCAGTTCTTC	CASSLDSFGYNEQFF
TRBV25-1	-	TRBJ2-3	-	18	TGTGCCAGCAGTGAAAGGTTGGGGCGGGCCTCTAGCACAGATACGCAGTATTTT	CASSERLGRASSTDTQYF
TRBV5-5	-	TRBJ2-3	-	15	TGTGCCAGCAGCTTGGCCATCGGGGGCACAGATACGCAGTATTTT	CASSLAIGGTDTQYF
TRBV27	-	TRBJ1-1	TRBD1	13	TGTGCCAGCAGTCCCCGGGACAGGGGCAGAGCTTTCTTT	CASSPRDRGRAFF
TRBV5-4	-	TRBJ2-5	-	12	TGTGTCGAAGGGCGGGATGGGGAGACCCAGTACTTC	CVEGRDGETQYF
TRBV25-1	-	TRBJ2-3	TRBD2	17	TGTGCCAGCAGTCCTTCTAGCGGGAGGGCCCGCACAGATACGCAGTATTTT	CASSPSSGRARTDTQYF
TRBV6-5	-	TRBJ2-5	-	13	TGTGCCAGCAGTTACGACCGCGGGGACCAGCAGTACTTC	CASSYDRGDQQYF
TRBV29-1	-	TRBJ2-7	-	12	TGCAGCGTTGAGGGCGGAACCTACGAGCAGTACTTC	CSVEGGTYEQYF
TRBV7-7	-	TRBJ2-2	TRBD2	18	TGTGCCAGCAGCTTAGCCCCTAGCGGACGATCGAACACCGGGGAGCTGTTTTTT	CASSLAPSGRSNTGELFF
TRBV20-1	-	TRBJ2-5	TRBD1	11	TGCAGTGCTAGAGTGTTTGGGACAGTAAACTTC	CSARVFGTVNF
TRBV2	-	TRBJ2-7	-	12	TGTGCCAGCAGCACCGGAGTCTACGAGCAGTACTTC	CASSTGVYEQYF
TRBV18	-	TRBJ1-4	-	13	TGTGCCAGCTCACCTGGGGACGGGCAAAAACTGTTTTTT	CASSPGDGQKLFF
TRBV15	-	TRBJ1-1	-	13	TGTGCCACCAGCAGGACAGTTAACACTGAAGCTTTCTTT	CATSRTVNTEAFF
TRBV19	-	TRBJ2-3	TRBD1	16	TGTGCCAGCCGTCAAGCGGGACAGGGGAGTGCAGATACGCAGTATTTT	CASRQAGQGSADTQYF
TRBV7-8	-	TRBJ1-6	TRBD1	15	TGTGCCAGCAGCCCGGGACAGGGAACCGGTTCACCCCTCCACTTT	CASSPGQGTGSPLHF
TRBV4-3	-	TRBJ2-2	-	15	TGCGCCAGCAGCCCCACGGGAGTGGAAACCGGGGAGCTGTTTTTT	CASSPTGVETGELFF
TRBV5-1	once	TRBJ2-7	-	14	TGCGCCAGCAGCTTGGGGACACTCCAAGACGAGCAGTACTTC	CASSLGTLQDEQYF
TRBV7-8	once	TRBJ1-6	TRBD1	14	TGTGCCAGCAGCTTAGGGACAGGCCCCGCACCCCTCCACTTT	CASSLGTGPAPLHF
TRBV19	-	TRBJ1-1	-	15	TGTGCCAGTAGCCTTCCCCCGGGGGGAGGTACTGAAGCTTTCTTT	CASSLPPGGGTEAFF
TRBV15	once	TRBJ2-3	TRBD2	14	TGTGCCACCAGCAGAGATCAGCGGGGGGGCAGGCAGTATTTT	CATSRDQRGGRQYF
TRBV27	-	TRBJ2-7	-	11	TGTGCCAGCAGTTTATCCGGCGAGCAGTACTTC	CASSLSGEQYF
TRBV30	-	TRBJ1-3	TRBD1	14	TGTGCCTGGAGCATCGGACAGGGAGGAAACACCATATATTTT	CAWSIGQGGNTIYF
TRBV10-2	-	TRBJ2-1	TRBD2	17	TGCGCCAGCGGGAACCCGGGACTAGCGGGAGGGAACAATGAGCAGTTCTTC	CASGNPGLAGGNNEQFF
TRBV19	-	TRBJ2-1	TRBD2	14	TGTGCCAGTAGTACGTCGACTAGCGGGCCACAGCAGTTCTTC	CASSTSTSGPQQFF
TRBV9	-	TRBJ2-1	TRBD2	15	TGTGCCAGCAGCGTAGTAGCGGGGGCGGGAAATGAGCAGTTCTTC	CASSVVAGAGNEQFF
TRBV2	-	TRBJ2-6	TRBD2	15	TGTGCCAGCGCGGGAGGGCACTCTGGGGCCAACGTCCTGACTTTC	CASAGGHSGANVLTF
TRBV7-2	-	TRBJ2-1	-	15	TGTGCCAGCAGCTTCGGGGGCGCTCCCTACAATGAGCAGTTCTTC	CASSFGGAPYNEQFF
TRBV10-2	-	TRBJ2-3	TRBD2	14	TGCGCCAGCAGGATAGCGGGGGGAGCGGATACGCAGTATTTT	CASRIAGGADTQYF
TRBV20-1	-	TRBJ1-1	-	11	TGCAGTGCTAGGGGGAACACTGAAGCTTTCTTT	CSARGNTEAFF
TRBV4-2	-	TRBJ2-5	TRBD2	19	TGTGCCAGCAGCCAAGACCGGACGTGGACTAGCGGGCCAGAAGAGACCCAGTACTTC	CASSQDRTWTSGPEETQYF